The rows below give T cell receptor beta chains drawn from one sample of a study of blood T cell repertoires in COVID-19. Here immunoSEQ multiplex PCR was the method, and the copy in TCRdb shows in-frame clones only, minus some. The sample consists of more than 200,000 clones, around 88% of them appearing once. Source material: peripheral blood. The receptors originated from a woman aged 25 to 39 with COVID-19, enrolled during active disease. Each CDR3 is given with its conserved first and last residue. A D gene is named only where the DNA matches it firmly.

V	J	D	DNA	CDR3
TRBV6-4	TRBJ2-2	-	TGTGCCAGCAGCGTTGAGGGCGGGGCCGGGGAGCTGTTTTTT	CASSVEGGAGELFF
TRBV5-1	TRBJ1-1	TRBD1	TGCGCCAGCAGCTTGTCAAGGACAGGGGGCACTGAAGCTTTCTTT	CASSLSRTGGTEAFF
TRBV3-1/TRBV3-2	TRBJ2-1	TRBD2	TGTGCCAGCAGCTGGGGGGGAAATGAGCAGTTCTTC	CASSWGGNEQFF
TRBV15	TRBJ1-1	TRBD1	TGTGCCACCAGCGGGGGGACAGGGAGGTCGAACACTGAAGCTTTCTTT	CATSGGTGRSNTEAFF
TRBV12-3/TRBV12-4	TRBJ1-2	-	TGTGCCAGCAGTTTAGGGGCAGAAGATGGCTACACCTTC	CASSLGAEDGYTF
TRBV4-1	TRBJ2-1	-	TGCGCCAGCAGCCAGACTTCAACGGGGGTAATCAATGAGCAGTTCTTC	CASSQTSTGVINEQFF
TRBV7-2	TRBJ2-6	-	TGTGCCAGCAGCCCTCAGGCCGGGGTAACTGGGGCCAACGTCCTGACTTTC	CASSPQAGVTGANVLTF
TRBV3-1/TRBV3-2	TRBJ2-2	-	TGTGCCAGCAGCCAAACAGGGCACGGGGAGCTGTTTTTT	CASSQTGHGELFF
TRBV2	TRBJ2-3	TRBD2	TGTGCCAGCAATGAGCGGGAGGGCCGGATAGATACGCAGTATTTT	CASNEREGRIDTQYF
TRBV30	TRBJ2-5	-	TGTGCCTGGAGTTCGAGCGCCCCCCAAGAGACCCAGTACTTC	CAWSSSAPQETQYF
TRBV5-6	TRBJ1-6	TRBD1	TGTGCCAGCAGCTTTGGGACAGTTGGGTCACCCCTCCACTTT	CASSFGTVGSPLHF
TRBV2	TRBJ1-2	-	TGTGCCAGCAGAGGATGGTCTTCCGAGGAGCGCTACACCTTC	CASRGWSSEERYTF
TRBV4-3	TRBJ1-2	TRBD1	TGCGCCAGCAGACAGACAGGGAACTATGGCTACACCTTC	CASRQTGNYGYTF
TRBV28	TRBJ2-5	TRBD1	TGTGCCAGCAGTCCTTTACAGGGGTTTCAAGAGACCCAGTACTTC	CASSPLQGFQETQYF
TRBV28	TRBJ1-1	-	TGTGCCAGCAGTTACTCGACAGGATTGGTTGAAGCTTTCTTT	CASSYSTGLVEAFF
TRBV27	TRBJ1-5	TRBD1	TGTGCCAGCAGTCCATACACCGGGACAGGGAGCGATCAGCCCCAGCATTTT	CASSPYTGTGSDQPQHF